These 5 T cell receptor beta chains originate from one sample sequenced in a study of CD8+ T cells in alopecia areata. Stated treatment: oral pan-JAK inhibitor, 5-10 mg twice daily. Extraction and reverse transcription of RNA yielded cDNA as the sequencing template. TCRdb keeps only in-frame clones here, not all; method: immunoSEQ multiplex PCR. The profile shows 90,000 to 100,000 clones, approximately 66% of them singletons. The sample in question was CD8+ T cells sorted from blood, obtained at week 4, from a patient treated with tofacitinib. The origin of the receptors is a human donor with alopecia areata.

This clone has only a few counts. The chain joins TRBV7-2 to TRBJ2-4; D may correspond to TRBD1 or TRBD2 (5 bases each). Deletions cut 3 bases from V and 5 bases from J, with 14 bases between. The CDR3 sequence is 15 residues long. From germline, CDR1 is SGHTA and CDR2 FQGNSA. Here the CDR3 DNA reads TGTGCCAGCAGCTTCTCCCGGGACGGCCAAAACATTCAGTACTTC. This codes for CASSFSRDGQNIQYF.

The CDR3: CASSFGISYEQYF. CDR3 in DNA: TGTGCCAGCAGCTTCGGGATCTCCTACGAGCAGTACTTC. The V call is TRBV5-4, the J call TRBJ2-7, with D perhaps matching TRBD2 (5 bases). Germline V gene sequence: CDR1 SGHNT, CDR2 YYREEE (reference sequence). Between the trimmed V and J ends, which lost 2 bases and 0 bases, there was a span of 6 bases. There are 13 residues in the CDR3.

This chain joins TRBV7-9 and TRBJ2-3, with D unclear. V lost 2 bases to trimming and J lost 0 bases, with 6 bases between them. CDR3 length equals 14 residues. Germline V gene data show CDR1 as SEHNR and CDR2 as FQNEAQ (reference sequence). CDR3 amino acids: CASSLLDSTDTQYF. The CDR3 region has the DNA TGTGCCAGCAGCTTACTGGACAGCACAGATACGCAGTATTTT.

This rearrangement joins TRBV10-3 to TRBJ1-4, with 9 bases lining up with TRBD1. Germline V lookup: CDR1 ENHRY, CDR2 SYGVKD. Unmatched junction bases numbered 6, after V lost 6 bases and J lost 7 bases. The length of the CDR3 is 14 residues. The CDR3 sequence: CAISEGTGFEKLFF. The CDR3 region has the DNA TGTGCCATCAGCGAGGGGACAGGGTTTGAAAAACTGTTTTTT.

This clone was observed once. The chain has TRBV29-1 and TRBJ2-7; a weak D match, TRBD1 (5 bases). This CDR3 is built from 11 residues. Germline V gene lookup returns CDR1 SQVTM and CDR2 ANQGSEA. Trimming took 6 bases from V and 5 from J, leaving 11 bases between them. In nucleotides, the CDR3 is TGCAGCGTGACCGGACAAGACGAGCAGTACTTC. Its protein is CSVTGQDEQYF.